The clone carrying this T cell receptor beta chain was detected only a few times. The antigen is not known. The data belong to a study of T cell repertoires in cytomegalovirus infection. Looking at the study overall: Recently identified HLA-C-restricted CMV epitopes and well-studied HLA-B-restricted CMV epitopes were used by the study. A matching HLA type, together with CMV infection, was signaled by public TCR beta signatures. The study's findings and limits: Dominating the ex vivo response were HLA-C-restricted CMV-specific TCR beta clonotypes. Carriage of CMV together with the relevant HLA was identifiable through cumulative public TCR beta family frequency.

V shed 5 bases and J shed 2 bases, with 15 bases lying between them. The CDR3 is 15 amino acids. Germline V gene data show CDR1 as SGHTA and CDR2 as FQGTGA. TCRdb fed the reads into MiXCR, producing one record per CDR3 protein. This table has over 55,000 distinct CDR3 sequences, 20% to 25% appearing once. The TCR sequence derives from a human donor in good health (CMV status not recorded). Some clones in this sample may be carry-over from other donors' samples. Sequenced here: CD8+ T cells from cultured PBMCs, sampled from culture after CMV antigen stimulation. This chain links TRBV7-3 with TRBJ1-1; a possible D gene is TRBD1 (5 bases). This CDR3 is CASSPTGQDNTEAFF. Here the CDR3 DNA reads TGTGCCAGCAGCCCCACGGGGCAGGACAACACTGAAGCTTTCTTT. Supplemented by reference TRBV7-3 and TRBJ1-1, the full variable domain reads GAGVSQTPSNKVTEKGKYVELRCDPISGHTALYWYRQSLGQGPEFLIYFQGTGAADDSGLPNDRFFAVRPEGSVSTLKIQRTERGDSAVYLCASSPTGQDNTEAFFGQGTRLTVV.